These 8 T cell receptor beta chains were all obtained from the same sample, sequenced in a study of T cells in Graves' hyperthyroidism and ophthalmopathy. What was amplified from RNA transcripts were TCR beta CDR3 regions. The HTBI primer set drove a first-round RT-PCR of the TCR CDR3. TCRdb reprocessed the multiplex PCR reads with MiXCR, giving one entry per CDR3 protein. The data contain hundreds of thousands of distinct CDR3 sequences, roughly a sixth of them singletons. Source material: blood. These receptors all stem from a woman aged 50 to 60 with Graves' hyperthyroidism that later progressed to Graves' ophthalmopathy.

This clonotype was recorded at least ten times. This chain links TRBV6-1 with TRBJ2-3, with 7 positions matching TRBD1. This CDR3 comprises 14 residues. V lost 6 bases to trimming and J lost 4 bases; unmatched junction nucleotides: 7. Germline CDR1 is MNHNS and CDR2 is SASEGT. This CDR3 reads CASRLGQYPDTQYF. CDR3 sequence (DNA): TGTGCCAGCAGATTGGGACAGTATCCAGATACGCAGTATTTT.

The chain uses TRBV6-1 and TRBJ1-5, with a possible D match to TRBD1 (6 bases). Germline V gives CDR1 MNHNS, CDR2 SASEGT. The V and J ends lost 5 bases and 7 bases respectively, with 15 bases between them. CDR3 size: 14 residues. CDR3 loop: CASSRRQDEQPQHF. CDR3 sequence (DNA): TGTGCCAGCAGTCGGCGACAGGATGAGCAGCCCCAGCATTTT.

V usage is TRBV19 and J usage is TRBJ2-3; D possibly corresponds to TRBD1 (6 bases). The CDR3 consists of 12 residues. The germline V gene has CDR1 LNHDA and CDR2 SQIVND (reference sequence). The V end was cut by 4 bases, the J end by 7 bases, with 9 bases between. In nucleotides, the CDR3 is TGTGCCAGTAGTAAAACAGGGAATACGCAGTATTTT. Translating it yields CASSKTGNTQYF.

This clonotype was observed at least ten times. The rearrangement links TRBV20-1 to TRBJ2-1, with TRBD2 matching 15 bases. In germline, CDR1 is DFQATT, CDR2 SNEGSKA (reference sequence). V trimming: 6 bases; J trimming: 13 bases; junction bases outside the gene matches: 4. The CDR3 consists of 12 residues. CDR3 sequence: CSARTSGGAQFF. The CDR3 region has the DNA TGCAGTGCCCGGACTAGCGGGGGGGCCCAGTTCTTC.

This clonotype was picked up many times. The chain carries TRBV2 and TRBJ2-1, with 8 bases identical to TRBD2. The junction had 2 bases not matched to a gene; V was cut back by 2 bases and J by 2 bases. Germline V lookup: CDR1 SNHLY, CDR2 FYNNEI. CDR3 size: 15 residues. The CDR3 DNA reads TGTGCCAGCAGTGAACAAGCGGGGGCCTACAATGAGCAGTTCTTC. Protein: CASSEQAGAYNEQFF.

This clonotype was observed at least ten times. The CDR3 DNA is TGCGCCAGCAGCTCGGGGCCGGGGGACACCGGGGAGCTGTTTTTT. Translating gives CASSSGPGDTGELFF. This chain uses TRBV5-1 with TRBJ2-2; tentative D call: TRBD2 (6 bases). With 3 bases removed from V and 3 bases from J, the gap between germline ends came to 12 bases. CDR1 and CDR2 from the germline V gene are SGHRS and YFSETQ. This CDR3 comprises 15 residues.

J is TRBJ2-5 and V is TRBV3-1, with 10 bases lining up with TRBD2. CDR1 is LGHDT and CDR2 is YNNKEL in the germline V gene (reference sequence). The CDR3 runs 15 residues. Unmatched junction bases numbered 3, after V lost 2 bases and J lost 3 bases. CDR3 loop: CASSQLAGAEETQYF. In DNA, the CDR3 is TGTGCCAGCAGCCAACTAGCGGGGGCCGAAGAGACCCAGTACTTC.

This clonotype has more than one count but fewer than ten. The chain recombines TRBV5-1 with TRBJ2-2; TRBD1 might be the D (7 bases). The CDR3 totals 15 residues. Per the germline V gene, CDR1 is SGHRS and CDR2 is YFSETQ. The germline V and J ends were trimmed by 0 bases and 3 bases, with 9 bases remaining between them. CDR3 loop: CASSLGGTDTGELFF. The CDR3 DNA is TGCGCCAGCAGCTTGGGCGGGACAGACACCGGGGAGCTGTTTTTT.